The present TCR beta chain was sequenced within a study of PD-1 blockade in classical Hodgkin lymphoma. The table came from immunoSEQ multiplex PCR; TCRdb's copy has only in-frame clones and leaves some out. The sample contains 12,000 or so clones, around four fifths of which appear only once. Exposure to brentuximab vedotin varied, and each patient had relapsed following autologous stem cell transplantation. Magnetic negative selection served to purify CD4+ T cells out of PBMCs that had been thawed. The study recorded best responses of complete response, partial response or progressive disease. The CDR3 covers 14 residues. The germline V gene has CDR1 SGHTA and CDR2 FQGNSA. Trimming took 1 base from V and 3 from J, leaving 10 bases between them.

The TCR was taken from a human donor with classical Hodgkin lymphoma. The chain couples TRBV7-2 to TRBJ2-7; D not certain. Sequenced here: CD4+ T cells from blood, sampled at baseline. CDR3 DNA: TGTGCCAGCAGCTTAGGAACTAACCTCTACGAGCAGTACTTC. It specifies CASSLGTNLYEQYF.